Shown below are 2 T cell receptor beta chains from a single sample sequenced in a study of blood T cell repertoires in COVID-19. Clones were read by immunoSEQ multiplex PCR, and TCRdb kept only the in-frame ones, dropping some. This table holds about 200,000 clones, about nine tenths found once. The source material was peripheral blood. The origin of the receptors is a man in his forties with acute or convalescent COVID-19.

This chain connects TRBV7-6 to TRBJ2-1; possible D gene TRBD2, 7 bases. The V end lost 5 bases, the J end lost 7 bases, and 15 bases lay between the germline ends. Germline loops: CDR1 SGHVS, CDR2 FNYEAQ. This CDR3 spans 14 amino acids. The CDR3 DNA follows: TGTGCCAGCAGCCGCGGCGGGGGCGGGAATGAGCAGTTCTTC. It yields the protein CASSRGGGGNEQFF.

This chain uses TRBV15 with TRBJ2-1, with TRBD1 as a possible D gene (6 bases). The CDR3 runs 17 residues. Germline CDR1 and CDR2: LNHNV and YYDKDF (reference sequence). Trimming pared 0 bases from V and 9 bases from J, leaving 21 bases between. As DNA, the CDR3 is TGTGCCACCAGCAGAGAGAGCGATAGGGGGTTAGGGGGTGAGCAGTTCTTC. As protein: CATSRESDRGLGGEQFF. The whole variable domain, remainder taken from reference TRBV15 and TRBJ2-1, is DAMVIQNPRYQVTQFGKPVTLSCSQTLNHNVMYWYQQKSSQAPKLLFHYYDKDFNNEADTPDNFQSRRPNTSFCFLDIRSPGLGDTAMYLCATSRESDRGLGGEQFFGPGTRLTVL.